This T cell receptor (beta chain) emerged from a study of monozygotic twins with inflammatory bowel disease. TCRdb derives one entry per CDR3 protein from the 5' RACE reads, leaving out DNA. The table for this sample gives 95,000 to 110,000 distinct CDR3 sequences. The germline CDR1 and CDR2 sequences are MDHEN and SYDVKM. The CDR3 is 15 residues long. This sequence was found in a human donor with ulcerative colitis or Crohn's disease, or a healthy co-twin of an affected twin (not recorded which). What was sequenced was blood. The rearrangement links TRBV28 to TRBJ2-2; TCRdb reports TRBD1, a call that lacks DNA to check it against. The CDR3 loop reads CASSSGQGVTGELFF.